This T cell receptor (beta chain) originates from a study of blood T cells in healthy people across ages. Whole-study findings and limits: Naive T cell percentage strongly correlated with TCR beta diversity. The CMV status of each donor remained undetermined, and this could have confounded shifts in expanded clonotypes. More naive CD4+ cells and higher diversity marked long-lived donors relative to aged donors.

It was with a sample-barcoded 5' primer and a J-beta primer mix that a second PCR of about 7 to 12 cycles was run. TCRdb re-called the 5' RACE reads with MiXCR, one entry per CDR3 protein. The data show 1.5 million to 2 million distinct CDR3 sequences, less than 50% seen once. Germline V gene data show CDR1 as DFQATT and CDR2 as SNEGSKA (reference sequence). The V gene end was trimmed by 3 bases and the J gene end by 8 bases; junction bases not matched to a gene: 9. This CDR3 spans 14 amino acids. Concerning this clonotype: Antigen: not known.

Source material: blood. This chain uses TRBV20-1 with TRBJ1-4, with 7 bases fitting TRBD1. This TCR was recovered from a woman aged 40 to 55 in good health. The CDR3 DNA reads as TGCAGTGCTAGCAATCGAATGACAGGGGAAAAACTGTTTTTT. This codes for CSASNRMTGEKLFF.